This TCR beta chain emerged from a study of blood T cell repertoires in COVID-19. Per the original data handling: Estimation of nucleated cell counts relied on the amplification of reference gene primers. Data came from immunoSEQ multiplex PCR; TCRdb stores just in-frame clones and leaves some out. From that table come the V and J calls and clone size; the DNA was used to work out D and trimming. This sample carries roughly 81,000 clones, approximately 90% of them seen once, and the ten largest clones take roughly 12%. This CDR3 spans 13 amino acids. Between the trimmed V and J ends, which lost 3 bases and 4 bases, there was a span of 10 bases.

The rearrangement joins TRBV12-3 or TRBV12-4 to TRBJ2-7; D remains unclear. The sequenced sample was peripheral blood. The sequence was obtained from a man between 65 and 85 years old with active or convalescent COVID-19. The CDR3, as DNA: TGTGCCAGCAGTTTTTTAGTTGGTTACGAGCAGTACTTC. Translating it yields CASSFLVGYEQYF.